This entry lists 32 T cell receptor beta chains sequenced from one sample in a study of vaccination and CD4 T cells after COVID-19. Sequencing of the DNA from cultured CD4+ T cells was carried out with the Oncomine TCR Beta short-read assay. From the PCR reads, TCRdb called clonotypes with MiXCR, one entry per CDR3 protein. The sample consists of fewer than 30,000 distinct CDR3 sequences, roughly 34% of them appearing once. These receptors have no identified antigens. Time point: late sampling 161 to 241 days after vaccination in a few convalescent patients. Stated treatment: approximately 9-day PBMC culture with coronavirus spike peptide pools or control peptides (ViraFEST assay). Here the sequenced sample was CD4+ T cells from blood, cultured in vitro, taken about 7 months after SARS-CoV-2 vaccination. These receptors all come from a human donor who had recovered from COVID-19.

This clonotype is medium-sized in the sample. The CDR3 is CASSPNNQAYEQYF. CDR3 coding DNA: TGCGCCAGCAGCCCAAACAACCAGGCCTACGAGCAGTACTTC. The chain employs TRBV5-1 and TRBJ2-7; D is ambiguous. Germline V CDR1 and CDR2: SGHRS, YFSETQ. The CDR3 contains 14 residues. Trimming removed 4 bases from V and 2 bases from J, with 13 bases in between.

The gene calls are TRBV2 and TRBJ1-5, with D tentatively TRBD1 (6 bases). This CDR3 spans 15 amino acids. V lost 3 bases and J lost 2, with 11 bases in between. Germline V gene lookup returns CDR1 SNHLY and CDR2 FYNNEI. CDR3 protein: CASSEGGHRNQPQHF. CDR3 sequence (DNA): TGTGCCAGCAGTGAGGGGGGGCACCGCAATCAGCCCCAGCATTTT.

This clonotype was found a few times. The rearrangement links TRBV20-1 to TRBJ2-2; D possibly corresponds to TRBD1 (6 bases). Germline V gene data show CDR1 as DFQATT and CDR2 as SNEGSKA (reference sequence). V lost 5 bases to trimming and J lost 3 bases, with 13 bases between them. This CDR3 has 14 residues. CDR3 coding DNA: TGCAGTGCTCCACGGACAGATCACACCGGGGAGCTGTTTTTT. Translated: CSAPRTDHTGELFF.

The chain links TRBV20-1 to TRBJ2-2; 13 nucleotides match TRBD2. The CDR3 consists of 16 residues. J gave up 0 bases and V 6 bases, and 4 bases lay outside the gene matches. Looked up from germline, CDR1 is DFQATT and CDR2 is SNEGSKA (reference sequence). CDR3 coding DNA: TGCAGTGCCCCCGGGACTAGCGGGGCGAACACCGGGGAGCTGTTTTTT. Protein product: CSAPGTSGANTGELFF.

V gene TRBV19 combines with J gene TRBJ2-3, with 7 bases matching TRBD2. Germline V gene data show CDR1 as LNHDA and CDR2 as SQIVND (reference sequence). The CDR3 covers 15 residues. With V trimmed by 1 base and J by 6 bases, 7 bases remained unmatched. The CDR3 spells CASSIGGGSTDTQYF. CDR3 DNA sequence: TGTGCCAGTAGTATAGGAGGCGGGAGTACTGATACGCAGTATTTT.

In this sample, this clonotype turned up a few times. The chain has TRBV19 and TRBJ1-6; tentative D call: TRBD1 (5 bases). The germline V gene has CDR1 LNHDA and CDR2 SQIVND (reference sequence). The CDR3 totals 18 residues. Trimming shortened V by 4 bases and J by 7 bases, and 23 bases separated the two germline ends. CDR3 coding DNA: TGTGCCAGTAGTACCCCTCCCGGGACCGGGCGATTAAATTCACCCCTCCACTTT. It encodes CASSTPPGTGRLNSPLHF.

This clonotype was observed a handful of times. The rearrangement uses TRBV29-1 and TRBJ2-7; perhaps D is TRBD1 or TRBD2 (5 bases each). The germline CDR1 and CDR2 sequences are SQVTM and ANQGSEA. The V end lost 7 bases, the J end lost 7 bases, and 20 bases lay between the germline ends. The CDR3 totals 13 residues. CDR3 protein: CSARSQGVWEQYF. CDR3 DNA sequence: TGCAGCGCTCGTTCTCAGGGAGTGTGGGAGCAGTACTTC.

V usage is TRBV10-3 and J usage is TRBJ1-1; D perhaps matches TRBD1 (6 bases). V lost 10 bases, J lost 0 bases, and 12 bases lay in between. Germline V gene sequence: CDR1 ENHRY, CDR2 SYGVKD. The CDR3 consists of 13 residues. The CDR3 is CASEGVVNTEAFF. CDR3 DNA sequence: TGTGCCAGCGAGGGGGTCGTGAACACTGAAGCTTTCTTT.

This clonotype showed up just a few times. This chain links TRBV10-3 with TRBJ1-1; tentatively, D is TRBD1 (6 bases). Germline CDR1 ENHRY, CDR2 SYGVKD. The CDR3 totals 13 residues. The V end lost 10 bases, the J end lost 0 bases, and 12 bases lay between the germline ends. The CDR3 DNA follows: TGTGCCAAACGGGACACCTTGAACACTGAAGCTTTCTTT. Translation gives CAKRDTLNTEAFF.

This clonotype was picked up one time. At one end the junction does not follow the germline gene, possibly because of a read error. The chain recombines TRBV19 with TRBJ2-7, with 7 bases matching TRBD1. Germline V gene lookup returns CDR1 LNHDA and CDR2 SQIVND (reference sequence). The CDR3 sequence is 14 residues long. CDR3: CVSSPRGQFYEQYF. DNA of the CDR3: TGTGTCAGTAGTCCCCGGGGACAGTTTTACGAGCAGTACTTC.

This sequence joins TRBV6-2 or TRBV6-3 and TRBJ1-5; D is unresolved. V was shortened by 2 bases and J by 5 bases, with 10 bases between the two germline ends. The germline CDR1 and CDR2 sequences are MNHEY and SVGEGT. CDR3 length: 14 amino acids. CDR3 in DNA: TGTGCCAGCAGTTACCCGGGCCGTTATCAGCCCCAGCATTTT. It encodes CASSYPGRYQPQHF.

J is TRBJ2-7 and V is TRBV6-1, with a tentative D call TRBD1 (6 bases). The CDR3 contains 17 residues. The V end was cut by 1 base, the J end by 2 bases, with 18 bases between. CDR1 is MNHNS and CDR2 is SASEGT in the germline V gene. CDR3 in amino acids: CASSEGPRDTGPYEQYF. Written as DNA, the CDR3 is TGTGCCAGCAGTGAAGGGCCCCGGGACACCGGACCCTACGAGCAGTACTTC.

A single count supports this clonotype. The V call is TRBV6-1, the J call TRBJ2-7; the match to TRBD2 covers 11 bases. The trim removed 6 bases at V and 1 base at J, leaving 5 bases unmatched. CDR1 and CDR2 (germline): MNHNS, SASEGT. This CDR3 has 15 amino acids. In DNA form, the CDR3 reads TGTGCCAGCAGGACCGGGACTAGCGGTTCCTACGAGCAGTACTTC. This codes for CASRTGTSGSYEQYF.

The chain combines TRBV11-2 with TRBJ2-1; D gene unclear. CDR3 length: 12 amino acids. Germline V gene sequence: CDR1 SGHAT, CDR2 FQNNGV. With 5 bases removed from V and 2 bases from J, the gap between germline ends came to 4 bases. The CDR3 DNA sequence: TGTGCCAGCAGCCGGGCCTACAATGAGCAGTTCTTC. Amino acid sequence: CASSRAYNEQFF.

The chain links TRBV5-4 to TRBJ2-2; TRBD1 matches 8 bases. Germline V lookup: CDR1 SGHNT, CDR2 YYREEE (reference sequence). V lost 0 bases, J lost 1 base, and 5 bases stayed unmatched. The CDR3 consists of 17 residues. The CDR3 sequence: CASSLVWGTGNTGELFF. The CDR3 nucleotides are TGTGCCAGCAGCTTGGTTTGGGGGACAGGGAACACCGGGGAGCTGTTTTTT.

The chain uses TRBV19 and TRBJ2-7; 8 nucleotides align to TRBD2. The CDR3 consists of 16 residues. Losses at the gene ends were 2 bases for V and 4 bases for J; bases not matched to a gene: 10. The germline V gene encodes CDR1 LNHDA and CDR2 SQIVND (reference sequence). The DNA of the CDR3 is TGTGCCAGTAGTATAACTTCGGGAGGGCCTGGGTACGAGCAGTACTTC. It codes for CASSITSGGPGYEQYF.

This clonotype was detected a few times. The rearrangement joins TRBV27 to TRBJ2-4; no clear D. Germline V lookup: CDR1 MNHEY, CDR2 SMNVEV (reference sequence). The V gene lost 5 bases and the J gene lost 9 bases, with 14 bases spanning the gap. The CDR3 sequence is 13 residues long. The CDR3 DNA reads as TGTGCCAGCAGTCAAACACTCGGGTCCATTCAGTACTTC. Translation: CASSQTLGSIQYF.

The CDR3, as DNA: TGTGCCAGCAGCTCGACACCCTCGGGTGGCTACACCTTC. Translation: CASSSTPSGGYTF. The chain uses TRBV9 and TRBJ1-2; D unclear. The V and J ends lost 4 bases and 7 bases respectively, with 14 bases between them. Germline-derived CDR1 and CDR2 are SGDLS and YYNGEE. The CDR3 sequence is 13 residues long.

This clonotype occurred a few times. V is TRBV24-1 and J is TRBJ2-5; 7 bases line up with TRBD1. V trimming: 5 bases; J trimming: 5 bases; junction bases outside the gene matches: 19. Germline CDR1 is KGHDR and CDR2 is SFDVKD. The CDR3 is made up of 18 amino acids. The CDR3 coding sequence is TGTGCCACCAGTGGCGGATGGGACAGCCAACGCCTCGAGGAGACCCAGTACTTC. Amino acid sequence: CATSGGWDSQRLEETQYF.

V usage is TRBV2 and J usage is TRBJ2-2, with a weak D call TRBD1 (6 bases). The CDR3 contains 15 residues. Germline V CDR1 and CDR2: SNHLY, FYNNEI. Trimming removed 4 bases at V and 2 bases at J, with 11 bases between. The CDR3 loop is CASSGPTGNTGELFF. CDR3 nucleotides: TGTGCCAGCAGTGGGCCGACAGGAAACACCGGGGAGCTGTTTTTT.

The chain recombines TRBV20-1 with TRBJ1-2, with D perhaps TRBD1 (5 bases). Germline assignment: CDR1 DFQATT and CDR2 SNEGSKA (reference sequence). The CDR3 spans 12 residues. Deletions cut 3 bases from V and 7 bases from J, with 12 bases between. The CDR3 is CSARQGVFGYTF. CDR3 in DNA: TGCAGTGCTAGGCAGGGAGTTTTTGGCTACACCTTC.

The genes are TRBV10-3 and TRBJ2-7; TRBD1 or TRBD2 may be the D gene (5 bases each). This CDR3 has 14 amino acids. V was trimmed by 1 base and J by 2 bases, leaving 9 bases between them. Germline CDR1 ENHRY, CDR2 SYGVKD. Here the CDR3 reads CAISEFEGPYEQYF. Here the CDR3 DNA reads TGTGCCATCAGTGAGTTCGAGGGGCCCTACGAGCAGTACTTC.

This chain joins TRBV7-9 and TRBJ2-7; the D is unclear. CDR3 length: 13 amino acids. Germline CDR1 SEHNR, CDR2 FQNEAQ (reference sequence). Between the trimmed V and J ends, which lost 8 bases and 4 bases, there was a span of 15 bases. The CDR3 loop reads CASSRATDYEQYF. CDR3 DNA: TGTGCCAGCTCAAGGGCGACCGATTACGAGCAGTACTTC.

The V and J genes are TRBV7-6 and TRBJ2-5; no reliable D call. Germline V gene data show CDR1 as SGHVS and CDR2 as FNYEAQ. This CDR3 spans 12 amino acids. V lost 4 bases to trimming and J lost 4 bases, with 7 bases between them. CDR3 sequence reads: CASSSTPETQYF. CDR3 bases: TGTGCCAGCAGCTCTACCCCAGAGACCCAGTACTTC.

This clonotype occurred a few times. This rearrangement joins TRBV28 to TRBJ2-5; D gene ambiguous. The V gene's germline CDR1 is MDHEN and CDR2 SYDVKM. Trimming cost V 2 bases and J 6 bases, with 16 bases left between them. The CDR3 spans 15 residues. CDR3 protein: CASSLGLPRPKTQYF. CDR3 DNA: TGTGCCAGCAGTTTAGGCCTCCCCAGGCCCAAGACCCAGTACTTC. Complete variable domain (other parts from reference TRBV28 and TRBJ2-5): DVKVTQSSRYLVKRTGEKVFLECVQDMDHENMFWYRQDPGLGLRLIYFSYDVKMKEKGDIPEGYSVSREKKERFSLILESASTNQTSMYLCASSLGLPRPKTQYFGPGTRLLVL.

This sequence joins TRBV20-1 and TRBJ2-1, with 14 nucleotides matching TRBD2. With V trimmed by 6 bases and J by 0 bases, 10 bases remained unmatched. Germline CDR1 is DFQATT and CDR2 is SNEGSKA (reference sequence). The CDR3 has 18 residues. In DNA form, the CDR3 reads TGCAGTGCCCCAAGGACTAGCGGGAGGCTTAGCTCCTACAATGAGCAGTTCTTC. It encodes CSAPRTSGRLSSYNEQFF.

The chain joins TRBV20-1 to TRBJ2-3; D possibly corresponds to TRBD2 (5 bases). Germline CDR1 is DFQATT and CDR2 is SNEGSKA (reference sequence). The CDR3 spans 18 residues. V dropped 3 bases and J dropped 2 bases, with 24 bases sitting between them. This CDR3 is CSASALERSRKHTDTQYF. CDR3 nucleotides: TGCAGTGCTAGCGCCCTTGAGCGGTCCCGGAAGCACACAGATACGCAGTATTTT.

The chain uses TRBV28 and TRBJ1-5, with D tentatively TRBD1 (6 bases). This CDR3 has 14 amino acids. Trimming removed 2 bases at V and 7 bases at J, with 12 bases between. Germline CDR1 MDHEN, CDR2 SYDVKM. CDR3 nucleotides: TGTGCCAGCAGTTTAGGGGGCTCGTGGCAGCCCCAGCATTTT. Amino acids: CASSLGGSWQPQHF.

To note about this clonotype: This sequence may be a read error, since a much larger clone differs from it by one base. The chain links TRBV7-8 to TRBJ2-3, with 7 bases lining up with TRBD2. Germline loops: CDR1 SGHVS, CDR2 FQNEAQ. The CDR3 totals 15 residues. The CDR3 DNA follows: TGTGCCAGCAGCTTACGAAGCGGGAACACATATACGCAGTATTTT. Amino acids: CASSLRSGNTYTQYF.

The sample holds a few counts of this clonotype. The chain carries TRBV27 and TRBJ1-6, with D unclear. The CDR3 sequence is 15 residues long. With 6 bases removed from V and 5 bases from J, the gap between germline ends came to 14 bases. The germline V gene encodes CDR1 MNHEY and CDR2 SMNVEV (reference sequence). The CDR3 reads CASSLRWIDNSPLHF. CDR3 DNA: TGTGCCAGCAGCCTAAGGTGGATCGATAATTCACCCCTCCACTTT.

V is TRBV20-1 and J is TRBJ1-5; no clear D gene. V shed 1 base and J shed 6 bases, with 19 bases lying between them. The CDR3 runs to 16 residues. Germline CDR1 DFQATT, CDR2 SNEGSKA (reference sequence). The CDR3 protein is CSARVDTWDLSQPQHF. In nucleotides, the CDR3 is TGCAGTGCTAGAGTCGATACATGGGATTTAAGTCAGCCCCAGCATTTT.

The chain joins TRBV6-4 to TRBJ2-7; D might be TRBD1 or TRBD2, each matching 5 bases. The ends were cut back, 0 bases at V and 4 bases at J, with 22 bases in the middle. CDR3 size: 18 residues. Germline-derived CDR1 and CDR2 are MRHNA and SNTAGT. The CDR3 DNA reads TGTGCCAGCAGTGACTCGACCCCGAGGGGAGTAAATGAGTACGAGCAGTACTTC. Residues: CASSDSTPRGVNEYEQYF.